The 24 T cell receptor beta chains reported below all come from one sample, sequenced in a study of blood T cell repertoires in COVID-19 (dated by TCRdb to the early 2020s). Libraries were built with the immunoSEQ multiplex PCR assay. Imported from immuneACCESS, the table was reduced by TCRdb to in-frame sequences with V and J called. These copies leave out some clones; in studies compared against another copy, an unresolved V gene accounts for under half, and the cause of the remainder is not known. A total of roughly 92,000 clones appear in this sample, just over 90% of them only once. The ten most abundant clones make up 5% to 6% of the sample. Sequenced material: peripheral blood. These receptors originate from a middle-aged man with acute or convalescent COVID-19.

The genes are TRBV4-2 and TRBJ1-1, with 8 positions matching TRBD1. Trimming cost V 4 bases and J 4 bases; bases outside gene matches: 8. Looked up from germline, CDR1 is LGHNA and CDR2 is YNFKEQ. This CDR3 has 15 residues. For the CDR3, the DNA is TGTGCCAGCAGCCGCGGAAATACAGGGGGCACTGAAGCTTTCTTT. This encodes CASSRGNTGGTEAFF.

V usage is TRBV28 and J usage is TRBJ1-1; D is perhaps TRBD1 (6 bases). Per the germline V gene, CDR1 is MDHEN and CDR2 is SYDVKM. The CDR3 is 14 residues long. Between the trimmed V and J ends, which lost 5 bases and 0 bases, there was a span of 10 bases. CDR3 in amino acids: CASSQGQMNTEAFF. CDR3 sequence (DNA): TGTGCCAGCAGTCAAGGACAGATGAACACTGAAGCTTTCTTT.

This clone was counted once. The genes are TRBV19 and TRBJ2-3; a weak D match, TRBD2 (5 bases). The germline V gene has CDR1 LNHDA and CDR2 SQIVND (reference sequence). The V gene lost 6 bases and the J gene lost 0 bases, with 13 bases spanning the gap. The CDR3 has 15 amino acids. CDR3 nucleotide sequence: TGTGCCAGTAGCCCCGTGGCGGGTAGCACAGATACGCAGTATTTT. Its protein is CASSPVAGSTDTQYF.

The CDR3 DNA follows: TGCGCCAGCAGCCAAGAGACAGGGGGTAGAGCTGAAGCTTTCTTT. This gives the protein CASSQETGGRAEAFF. The chain employs TRBV4-1 and TRBJ1-1; 9 bases match TRBD1. The CDR3 loop spans 15 amino acids. From germline, CDR1 is MGHRA and CDR2 YSYEKL. The junction had 5 bases not matched to a gene; V was cut back by 0 bases and J by 6 bases.

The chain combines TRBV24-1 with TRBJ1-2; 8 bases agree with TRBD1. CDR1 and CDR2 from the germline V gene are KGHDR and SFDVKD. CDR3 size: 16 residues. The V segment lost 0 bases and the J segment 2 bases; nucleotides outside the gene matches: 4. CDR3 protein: CATSDLSTGGNYGYTF. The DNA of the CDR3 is TGTGCCACCAGTGATTTGAGTACAGGGGGGAACTATGGCTACACCTTC.

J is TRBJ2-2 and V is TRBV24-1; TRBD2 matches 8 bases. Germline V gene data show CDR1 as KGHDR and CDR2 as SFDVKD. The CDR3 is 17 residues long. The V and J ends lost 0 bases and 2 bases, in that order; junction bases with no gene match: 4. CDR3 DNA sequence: TGTGCCACCAGTGATTTGACGGGAGGGCCCAACACCGGGGAGCTGTTTTTT. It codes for CATSDLTGGPNTGELFF.

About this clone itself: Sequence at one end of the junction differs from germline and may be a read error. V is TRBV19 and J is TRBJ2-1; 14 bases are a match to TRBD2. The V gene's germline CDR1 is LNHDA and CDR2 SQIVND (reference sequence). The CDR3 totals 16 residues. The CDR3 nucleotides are TGTGCCAGTACTATACCGGGACTAGCGGGAGTTGGTGAGCAGTTCTTC. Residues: CASTIPGLAGVGEQFF.

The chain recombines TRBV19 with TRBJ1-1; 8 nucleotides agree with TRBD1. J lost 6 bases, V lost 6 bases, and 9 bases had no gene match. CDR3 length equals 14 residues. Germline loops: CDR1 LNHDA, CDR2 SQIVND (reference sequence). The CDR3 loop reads CASRRGQVFPEAFF. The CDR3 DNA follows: TGTGCCAGTAGAAGGGGACAGGTATTCCCTGAAGCTTTCTTT.

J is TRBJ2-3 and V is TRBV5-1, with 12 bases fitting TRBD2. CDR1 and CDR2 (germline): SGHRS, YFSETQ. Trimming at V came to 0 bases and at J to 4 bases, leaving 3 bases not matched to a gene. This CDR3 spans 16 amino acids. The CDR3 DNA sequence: TGCGCCAGCAGCTTGGCTAGCGGGAGGGCCTCAGATACGCAGTATTTT. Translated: CASSLASGRASDTQYF.

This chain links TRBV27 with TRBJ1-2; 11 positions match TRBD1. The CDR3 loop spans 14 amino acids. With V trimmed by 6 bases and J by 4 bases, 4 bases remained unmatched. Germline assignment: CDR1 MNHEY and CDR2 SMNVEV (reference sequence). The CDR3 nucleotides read TGTGCCAGCAGGGGACAGGGGGACCTCTATGGCTACACCTTC. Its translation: CASRGQGDLYGYTF.

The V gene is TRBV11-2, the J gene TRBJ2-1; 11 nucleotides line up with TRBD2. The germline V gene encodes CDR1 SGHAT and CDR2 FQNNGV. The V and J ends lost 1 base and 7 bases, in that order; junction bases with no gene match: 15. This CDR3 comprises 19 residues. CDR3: CASSLASGLAGGGRNEQFF. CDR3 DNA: TGTGCCAGCAGCTTAGCCTCCGGCCTAGCGGGAGGTGGGAGGAATGAGCAGTTCTTC.

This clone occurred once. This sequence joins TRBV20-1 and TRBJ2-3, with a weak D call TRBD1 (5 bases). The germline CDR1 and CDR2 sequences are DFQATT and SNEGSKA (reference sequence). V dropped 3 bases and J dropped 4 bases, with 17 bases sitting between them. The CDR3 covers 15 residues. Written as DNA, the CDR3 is TGCAGTGCTAGTGAGGCCAGGGCAGCCGCAGATACGCAGTATTTT. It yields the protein CSASEARAAADTQYF.

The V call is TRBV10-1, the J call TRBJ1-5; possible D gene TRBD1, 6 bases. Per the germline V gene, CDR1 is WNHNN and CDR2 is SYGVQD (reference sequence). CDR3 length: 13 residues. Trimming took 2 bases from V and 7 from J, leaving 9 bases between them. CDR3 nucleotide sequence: TGCGCCAGCAGTGAGCAGGGGTACCAGCCCCAGCATTTT. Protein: CASSEQGYQPQHF.

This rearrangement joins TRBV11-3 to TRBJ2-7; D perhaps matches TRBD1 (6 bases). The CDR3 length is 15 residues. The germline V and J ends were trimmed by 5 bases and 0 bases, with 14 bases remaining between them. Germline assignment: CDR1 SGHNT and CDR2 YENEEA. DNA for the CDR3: TGTGCCAGCAGCAAGTCCGGGACAATCTCCTACGAGCAGTACTTC. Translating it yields CASSKSGTISYEQYF.

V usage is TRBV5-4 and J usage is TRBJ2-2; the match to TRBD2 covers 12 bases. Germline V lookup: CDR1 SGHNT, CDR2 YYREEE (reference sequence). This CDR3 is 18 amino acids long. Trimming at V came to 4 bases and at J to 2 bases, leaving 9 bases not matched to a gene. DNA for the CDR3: TGTGCCAGCAGCCCCGGACTAGCGGGAACGGGAAACACCGGGGAGCTGTTTTTT. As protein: CASSPGLAGTGNTGELFF.

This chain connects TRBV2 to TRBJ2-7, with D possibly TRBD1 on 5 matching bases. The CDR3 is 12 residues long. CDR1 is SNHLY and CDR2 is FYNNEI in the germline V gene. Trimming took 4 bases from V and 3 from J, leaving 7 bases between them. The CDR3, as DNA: TGTGCCAGCAGTGGTCAGGGCTACGAGCAGTACTTC. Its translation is CASSGQGYEQYF. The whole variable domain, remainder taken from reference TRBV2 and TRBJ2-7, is EPEVTQTPSHQVTQMGQEVILRCVPISNHLYFYWYRQILGQKVEFLVSFYNNEISEKSEIFDDQFSVERPDGSNFTLKIRSTKLEDSAMYFCASSGQGYEQYFGPGTRLTVT.

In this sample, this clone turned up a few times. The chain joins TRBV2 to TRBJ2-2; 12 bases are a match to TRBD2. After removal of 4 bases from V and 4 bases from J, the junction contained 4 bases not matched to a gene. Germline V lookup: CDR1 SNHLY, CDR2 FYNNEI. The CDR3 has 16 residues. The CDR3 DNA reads TGTGCCAGCAGTGCGACTAGCGGGAGTTTCACCGGGGAGCTGTTTTTT. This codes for CASSATSGSFTGELFF.

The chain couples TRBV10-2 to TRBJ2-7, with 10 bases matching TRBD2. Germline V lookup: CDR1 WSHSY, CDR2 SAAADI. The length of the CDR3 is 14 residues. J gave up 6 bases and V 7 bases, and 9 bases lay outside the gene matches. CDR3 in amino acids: CASMSLAGAFEQYF. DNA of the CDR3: TGCGCCAGCATGTCCCTAGCGGGAGCGTTCGAGCAGTACTTC.

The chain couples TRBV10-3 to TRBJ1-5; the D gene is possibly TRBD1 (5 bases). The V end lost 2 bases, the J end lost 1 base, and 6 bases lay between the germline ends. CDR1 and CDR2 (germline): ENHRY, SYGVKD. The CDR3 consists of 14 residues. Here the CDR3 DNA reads TGTGCCATCAGTGAGGCAGGGAGCAATCAGCCCCAGCATTTT. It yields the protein CAISEAGSNQPQHF.

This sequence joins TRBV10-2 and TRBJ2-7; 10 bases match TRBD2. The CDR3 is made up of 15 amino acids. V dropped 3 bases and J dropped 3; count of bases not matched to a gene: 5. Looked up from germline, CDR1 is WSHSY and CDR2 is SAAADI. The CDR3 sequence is CASSEMSSGSYEQYF. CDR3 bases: TGCGCCAGCAGTGAAATGTCTAGCGGGAGCTACGAGCAGTACTTC.

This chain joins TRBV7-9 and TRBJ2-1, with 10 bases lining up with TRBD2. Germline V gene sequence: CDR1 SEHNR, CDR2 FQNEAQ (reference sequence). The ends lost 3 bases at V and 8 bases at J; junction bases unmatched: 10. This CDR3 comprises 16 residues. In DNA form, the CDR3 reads TGTGCCAGCAGCTTTCCGGGACTAGCGAGACGGGATGAGCAGTTCTTC. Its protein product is CASSFPGLARRDEQFF.

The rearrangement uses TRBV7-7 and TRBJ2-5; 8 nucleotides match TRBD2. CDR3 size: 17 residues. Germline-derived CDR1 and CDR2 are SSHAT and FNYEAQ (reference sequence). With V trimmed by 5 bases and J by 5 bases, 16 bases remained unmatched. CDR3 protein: CASSRGGRAGDEETQYF. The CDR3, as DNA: TGTGCCAGCAGCCGGGGCGGGAGAGCGGGAGATGAGGAGACCCAGTACTTC.

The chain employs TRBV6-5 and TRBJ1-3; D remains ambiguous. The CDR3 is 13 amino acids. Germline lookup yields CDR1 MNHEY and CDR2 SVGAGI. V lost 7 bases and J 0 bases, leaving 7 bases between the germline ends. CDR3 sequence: CASNWSSGNTIYF. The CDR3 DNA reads TGTGCCAGCAACTGGTCCTCTGGAAACACCATATATTTT.

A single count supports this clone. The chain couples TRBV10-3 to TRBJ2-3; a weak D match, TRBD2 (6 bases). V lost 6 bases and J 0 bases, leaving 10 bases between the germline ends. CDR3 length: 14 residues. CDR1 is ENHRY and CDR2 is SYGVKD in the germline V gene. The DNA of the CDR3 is TGTGCCATCAGGGGGACTGGGAGCACAGATACGCAGTATTTT. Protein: CAIRGTGSTDTQYF.